The entry below gives a single T cell receptor (beta chain) sequence along with its context. The antigen is unknown. The PCR used 60 Vbeta and 13 Jbeta primers. Some clones are missing from TCRdb's copy, which holds only in-frame ones; the method was immunoSEQ multiplex PCR. The sample's table shows tens of thousands of clones. This record comes from a study of cytomegalovirus exposure and HLA in healthy donors. General study points: Earlier analysis yielded a pattern in which most TCR beta V segments were productive about 87% or about 30% of the time. Accurate predictions that matched the HLA-A and HLA-B alleles of most subjects were reportedly made from TCR beta sequences. Immune exposure was documented only through CMV serostatus. There were a few CMV-associated chains whose specificity for CMV antigens was confirmed in vitro.

Germline CDR1 is SGHTA and CDR2 is FQGTGA. CDR3 size: 15 residues. V lost 2 bases and J lost 5; bases outside the gene matches: 9. The chain links TRBV7-3 to TRBJ2-7; 7 nucleotides line up with TRBD1. The receptor was isolated from a man between 50 and 59 years old in good health and CMV-seronegative. Sequencing used PBMCs. The CDR3 reads CASSLEAADRDEQYF. DNA of the CDR3: TGTGCCAGCAGCTTAGAAGCCGCCGACAGGGACGAGCAGTACTTC.